These 5 T cell receptor beta chains share one sample of origin, sequenced in a study of blood T cell repertoires in COVID-19. Clones were read by immunoSEQ multiplex PCR, and TCRdb kept only the in-frame ones, dropping some. There are approximately 200,000 clones in the sample; 80% to 85% occur only once, and approximately 5.3% lies in the top ten. Sequencing was done on a sample of peripheral blood. Receptors were obtained from a human donor in a cohort sampled during active COVID-19.

This clone was recorded a few times. At one of its ends the junction is not consistent with the germline gene, which may arise from a read error. The chain combines TRBV4-1 with TRBJ1-2; weak D call: TRBD1 (6 bases). CDR3 length equals 14 residues. Germline CDR1 reads MGHRA; CDR2 reads YSYEKL. DNA of the CDR3: TGCGCCAGCAGCCAAGCAACAGGGTACAATGGCAACACCTTC. Translation gives CASSQATGYNGNTF.

The chain has TRBV27 and TRBJ2-2; 13 bases are a match to TRBD2. The V segment lost 4 bases and the J segment 1 base; nucleotides outside the gene matches: 9. Germline V CDR1 and CDR2: MNHEY, SMNVEV (reference sequence). The CDR3 runs 19 residues. This CDR3 is CASSSPGTSGTLNTGELFF. The CDR3 region has the DNA TGTGCCAGCAGTTCCCCCGGGACTAGCGGGACCCTGAACACCGGGGAGCTGTTTTTT.

Only one count was recorded for this clone. This chain uses TRBV3-1 (or the pseudogene TRBV3-2) with TRBJ2-2; a weak D match, TRBD1 (5 bases). There are 16 residues in the CDR3. CDR1 is LGHDT and CDR2 is YNNKEL in the germline V gene (reference sequence). V lost 3 bases to trimming and J lost 5 bases, with 16 bases between them. CDR3 DNA: TGTGCCAGCAGCCAGAAGACGGGCAAGGGGACCGGGGAGCTGTTTTTT. Its translation: CASSQKTGKGTGELFF.

The chain combines TRBV6-2 or TRBV6-3 with TRBJ1-5, with D uncertain. Trimming removed 5 bases at V and 6 bases at J, with 17 bases between. This CDR3 has 15 residues. Germline V lookup: CDR1 MNHEY, CDR2 SVGEGT. The CDR3 loop is CASSGLQLMGQPQHF. In DNA, the CDR3 is TGTGCCAGCAGTGGACTACAGTTGATGGGTCAGCCCCAGCATTTT.

V and J are TRBV29-1 and TRBJ1-1; D is possibly TRBD1 (5 bases). Trimming removed 7 bases at V and 5 bases at J, with 17 bases between. From germline, CDR1 is SQVTM and CDR2 ANQGSEA. The CDR3 loop spans 13 amino acids. This chain's CDR3 is CSGVRRGRTEAFF. For the CDR3, the DNA is TGCAGCGGGGTTAGGAGGGGTCGGACTGAAGCTTTCTTT. The full variable domain, its missing parts supplied by reference TRBV29-1 and TRBJ1-1, is SAVISQKPSRDICQRGTSLTIQCQVDSQVTMMFWYRQQPGQSLTLIATANQGSEATYESGFVIDKFPISRPNLTFSTLTVSNMSPEDSSIYLCSGVRRGRTEAFFGQGTRLTVV.